What follows is one T cell receptor (beta chain) and its context. Its antigen has not been determined. The read halts 3 residues ahead of the CDR3 end, with the missing end drawn from the germline J gene. Every participant had a single incident cervical HPV16 infection, and women with prevalent HPV16 infections were excluded. Cervical HPV DNA was detected by MY09/MY11 PCR, and genotyping was performed by dot-blot hybridization. Roughly 15 mL of heparinized blood were centrifuged, and the buffy coat was aliquoted, frozen at -30°C, then stored at -80°C. Genomic DNA was extracted from buffy coat specimens using QIAGEN kits. The sample comes from a study of T cells in women clearing cervical HPV infection (dated by TCRdb to the late 2010s). Some background on the complete study: Cases were about 25 women with histologically confirmed HPV16-related CIN3 or worse, including 2 invasive cancers. In the parent cohort, roughly 10,000 women aged 18 or older were enrolled in Guanacaste, Costa Rica, during about 1992 to 1994 and were followed for less than 8 years. Five blinded duplicates per group were added as quality controls, giving around 60 samples: about 50 participants and 10 replicates. Because only a few women had HLA typing data, the possibility that HLA type acted as a confounder could not be ruled out. A median age of approximately 31 years was observed in cases versus 38 to 40 in controls, and no significant differences in baseline characteristics were found. Controls were approximately 25 women whose single incident HPV16 infection cleared within 12 months without precancer or cancer developing. For cases, the median interval between lesion detection and blood sampling was around 160 days, with an interquartile range of roughly 85 to 200 days. The exploratory proof-of-principle case-control study was nested within the Guanacaste HPV Natural History Study in Costa Rica and compared TCR repertoires across cervical HPV16 outcomes. Cases and controls were matched on year of sample collection and on age within five years. Blood from cases was drawn at the visit where the lesion was first identified, while blood from controls was drawn once the infection was no longer detected.

The immunoSEQ assay used multiplex PCR to amplify TCR beta CDR3 regions from an average of approximately 1,100 ng of genomic DNA per sample. The assay corrected primer bias using a complete synthetic TCR repertoire to establish an amplification baseline. Amplicons were sequenced on the Illumina platform. Per the original workflow: Sequences were error-corrected by clustering with frequency ratios and a modified nearest-neighbor algorithm and were then analyzed in the immunoSEQ Analyzer with IMGT gene definitions. TCR richness and evenness were averaged over 20 rarefaction repeats at each rarefaction depth, excluding samples with fewer sequences than the depth. V, D and J gene relative abundances were compared between groups with Wilcoxon rank sum tests, applying FDR correction. In the blinded duplicates, the intraclass correlation was 90% to 97% for TCR richness and averaged approximately 82% across around 70 gene segments. What TCRdb holds here is the immuneACCESS table cut down to in-frame rearrangements. Part of the clones is not present; checked against another copy, under half of the missing clones reflect an unresolved V gene, and the others are unexplained. That table furnishes V, J and clone size, whereas the DNA furnished D and trimming. The sample's table covers 35,000 to 50,000 clones. The ten largest account for 7% to 8.5% of the sample.

V was cut back by 1 base and J by 0 bases, leaving a gap of 9 bases between them. Reading from cysteine to phenylalanine, the CDR3 counts 15 amino acids. The DNA has 36 bases, all within the CDR3, and is read from base 1. Via the germline V gene (reference sequence), CDR1 is SEHNR and CDR2 FQNEAQ. Summary of the overall study and its limitations: Significantly higher TCR repertoire richness was observed in CIN3+ cases than in controls across sequencing depths, whereas no difference in evenness was found. Because of the cross-sectional design, the study could not determine whether the associations came before infection or resulted from infection, and neither effector/memory subsets nor HPV-specific T cells were isolated. T-cell numbers per sample were unknown, so richness differences could reflect varying T-cell content rather than repertoire biology. By combining richness with V gene abundances, random forest classifiers separated cases from controls with an estimated AUC of 0.83. TRBV6-7 relative abundance was lower in cases than in controls (roughly 0.12% versus 0.15%; Bonferroni P = 0.0008).

The sequence is built from TRBV7-9 and TRBJ1-2; the D segment could be TRBD1, given 6 matching bases. Input material: blood buffy coat. The clonotype was recovered from a woman aged 18 to 69 with a cervical HPV16 infection that either progressed to CIN3+ or cleared (not recorded which). CDR3 DNA, as far as it was read: TGTGCCAGCAGCTTAGGGACAGACCCTAACTATGGC. Its translation is CASSLGTDPNYG. The CDR3, in full, reads CASSLGTDPNYGYTF.